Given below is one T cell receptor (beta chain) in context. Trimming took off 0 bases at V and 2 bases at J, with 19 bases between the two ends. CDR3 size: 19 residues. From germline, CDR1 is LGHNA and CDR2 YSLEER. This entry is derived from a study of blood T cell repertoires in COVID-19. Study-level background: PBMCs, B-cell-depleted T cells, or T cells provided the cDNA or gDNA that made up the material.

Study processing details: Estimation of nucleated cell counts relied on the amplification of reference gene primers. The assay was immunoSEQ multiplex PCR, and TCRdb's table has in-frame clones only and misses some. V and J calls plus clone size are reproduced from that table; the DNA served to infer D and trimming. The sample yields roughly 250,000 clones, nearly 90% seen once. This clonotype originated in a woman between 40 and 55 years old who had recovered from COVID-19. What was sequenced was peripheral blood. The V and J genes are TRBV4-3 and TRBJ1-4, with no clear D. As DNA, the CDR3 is TGCGCCAGCAGCCAAGATTTACAAGGGAGGGCAGCTACTAATGAAAAACTGTTTTTT. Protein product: CASSQDLQGRAATNEKLFF.